This TCR beta chain was captured in a study of siplizumab effects on memory and regulatory T cells. Profiled with immunoSEQ multiplex PCR; TCRdb holds only in-frame clones, not every one. The sample holds some 81,000 clones, about 95% seen once. General observations from the study: Controls showed an average of around 26% Treg-derived mappable alloreactive CD4+ clones, while siplizumab showed about 69%. Naive T cells appeared more varied than memory cells and looked like key alloresponse contributors. A small minority of alloreactive clones were mapped to unstimulated subsets.

Notes on this clone: What it binds is unknown.

There are 14 residues in the CDR3. Germline values: CDR1 LNHDA, CDR2 SQIVND (reference sequence). V was clipped by 4 bases and J by 0 bases, with 10 bases between them. The V and J genes are TRBV19 and TRBJ2-7; no firm D call. Sequenced input: CD8+ T cells sorted from blood. The TCR sequence derives from a human donor in good health. This CDR3 is CASSSSYSSYEQYF. The CDR3 nucleotides read TGTGCCAGTAGTAGCAGCTATAGCTCCTACGAGCAGTACTTC. The entire variable domain, with the rest obtained from reference TRBV19 and TRBJ2-7, is as follows: DGGITQSPKYLFRKEGQNVTLSCEQNLNHDAMYWYRQDPGQGLRLIYYSQIVNDFQKGDIAEGYSVSREKKESFPLTVTSAQKNPTAFYLCASSSSYSSYEQYFGPGTRLTVT.